This TCR beta chain was sequenced during a study of vaccination effects on CD4 cells after COVID-19. On the study more broadly: Participants received two doses of either the BNT162b2 or mRNA-1273 vaccine. Findings and limits, study-wide: Cross-reaction with common cold coronaviruses was seen in only 1 of 255 vaccine-induced clones from healthy vaccinees.

Profiled with immunoSEQ multiplex PCR; TCRdb holds only in-frame clones, not every one. The table lists approximately 22,000 clones, around 70% of them singletons. This clone was seen more than once but under ten times. The antigen remains unidentified. The CDR3 sequence is 14 residues long. Deletions cut 0 bases from V and 7 bases from J, with 10 bases between. Germline V gene sequence: CDR1 MNHNS, CDR2 SASEGT. Ahead of sequencing, the ViraFEST assay grew antigen-specific CD4+ T cells using viral peptide pools. The culture ran for roughly ten days, and then CD4+ T cells were isolated. Vaccine recipients had no previous SARS-CoV-2 infection; their nucleocapsid antibodies were negative.

The chain joins TRBV6-1 to TRBJ1-5, with D unclear. The receptor's source is a human donor who received a COVID-19 vaccine. Sequenced material: CD4+ T cells from PBMCs cultured with HCoV-229E spike peptides, taken before COVID-19 vaccination. The DNA of the CDR3 is TGTGCCAGCAGTGAAGCAGGGCTCGGACAGCCCCAGCATTTT. Translation gives CASSEAGLGQPQHF.